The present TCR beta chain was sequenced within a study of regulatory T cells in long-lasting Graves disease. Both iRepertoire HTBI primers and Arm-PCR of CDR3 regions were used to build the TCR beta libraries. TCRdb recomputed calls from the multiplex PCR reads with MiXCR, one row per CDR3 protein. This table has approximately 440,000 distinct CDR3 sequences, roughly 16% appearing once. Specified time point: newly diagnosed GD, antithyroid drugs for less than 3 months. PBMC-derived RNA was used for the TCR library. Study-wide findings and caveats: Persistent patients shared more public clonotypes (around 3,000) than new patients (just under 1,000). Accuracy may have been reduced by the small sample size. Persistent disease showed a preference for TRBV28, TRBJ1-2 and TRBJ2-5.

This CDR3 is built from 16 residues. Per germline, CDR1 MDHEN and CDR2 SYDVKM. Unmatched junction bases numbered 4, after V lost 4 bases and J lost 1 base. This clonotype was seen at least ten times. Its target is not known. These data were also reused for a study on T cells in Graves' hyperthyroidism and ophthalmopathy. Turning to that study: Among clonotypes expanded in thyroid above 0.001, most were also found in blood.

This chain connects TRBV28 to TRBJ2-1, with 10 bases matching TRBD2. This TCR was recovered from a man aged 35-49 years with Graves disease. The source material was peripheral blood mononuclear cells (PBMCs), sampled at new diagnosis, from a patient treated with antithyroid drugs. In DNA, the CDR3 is TGTGCCAGCAGTTCCATAGCGGGAGGTTCCTACAATGAGCAGTTCTTC. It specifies CASSSIAGGSYNEQFF.